This T cell receptor (beta chain) was identified during a study of graft-versus-host responses after intestinal transplantation (dated by TCRdb to 2020 to 2022). Background for the entire study: Recipients received multivisceral, liver-intestinal, or isolated intestinal transplants. Anti-thymocyte globulin induction was given to all recipients, followed by maintenance tacrolimus and steroids for approximately three years. Graft-versus-host and host-versus-graft alloreactive T cell clones were tracked in the graft, circulation and bone marrow after intestinal transplantation using bulk TCR-beta CDR3 sequencing. To identify alloreactive clones, pre-transplant mixed lymphocyte reaction products were sequenced and then compared with unstimulated pre-transplant donor and recipient T cells. The cohort enrolled 24 intestinal transplant recipients, one of whom was a retransplant, and a few patients without pretransplant specimens were excluded. A peak of at least 4% donor T cells among recipient peripheral blood mononuclear cells was the definition used for donor T cell macrochimerism. Samples from a few later patients were sequenced in-house on an Illumina MiSeq with MiXCR processing rather than by the commercial service. Broader findings and caveats from the paper: The relatively low number and heterogeneity of intestinal transplant patients limited the conclusions. GvH clones turned up in recipient bone marrow, with some appearing earlier in ileal mucosa or blood, a pattern consistent with an intestinal mucosal origin. In the allografts of patients with donor T cell macrochimerism, GvH to HvG T cell clonal ratios were high. Early after transplant, peak levels of circulating GvH clones were associated with declines in HvG clones.

About this clone itself: The antigen this receptor binds is unknown. No quality values exist for individual bases; no much larger clone is one base distant.

To prepare the library, the immunoSEQ multiplex PCR assay was applied. In most patients, genomic DNA was isolated using the Qiagen DNeasy Blood and Tissue Kit and sent frozen to Adaptive Biotechnologies for TCR sequencing. For most patients, high-throughput TCR-beta CDR3 sequencing of genomic DNA was performed by Adaptive Biotechnologies. On the authors' methods: Adaptive's ImmunoSEQ software supplied the TCR sequencing data for 18 patients, while MiXCR and VDJtools were used to process a few other patients. CD4 versus CD8 sorting errors were corrected by removing sequences found in both subsets at a frequency ratio below 5:1. Because the origin of CDR3 nucleotide sequences shared between donor and recipient could not be assigned, those sequences were removed. At least 2-fold expansion over unstimulated cells and a minimum CFSE-low frequency of 0.002% (template counts) or 0.001% (read counts) were required for clones to be classified as alloreactive. A clone was considered mappable if detected in the sequenced pre-transplant spleen, lymph node, or MLR CFSE-low populations of the donor or recipient. The cumulative frequency of alloreactive clones was calculated as a percentage of all sequences, weighted by copy number. Entries here come from immuneACCESS through TCRdb and include only in-frame sequences with V and J called. Some clones fail to appear in such tables; in the studies checked, an unresolved V gene covers under half of the shortfall, and the cause of the remainder is unknown. V, J and clone size are those of that table, while D and trimming were read from the DNA. The sample yields 99,000 or so clones; roughly nine tenths were counted once. Clones ranked in the top ten supply approximately 0.97% of the sample.

Reading the label with the study, this specimen's time point is: cells obtained before transplantation from donor or recipient. CD3+CD4+ and CD3+CD8+ populations were FACS-sorted from unstimulated pre-transplant donor and recipient cells taken from spleen or lymph nodes. This material consisted of unstimulated CD4+ T cells sorted from spleen or lymph node cells, taken before intestinal transplant. The receptor comes from a human donor who received an intestinal transplant.

For the CDR3, the sequence is CASSLSSVLGTVSREQYF. The base sequence is TGTGCCAGCAGCTTGTCGTCTGTTCTTGGGACCGTTTCTCGCGAGCAGTACTTC. The chain employs TRBV5-4 and TRBJ2-7; the D gene is perhaps TRBD1 or TRBD2, as each covers 5 bases. Including cysteine and phenylalanine, the CDR3 has 18 amino acids. The entry retains the CDR3 DNA only, 54 bases that are in frame from base 1. Looking up the germline V gene (reference sequence) yields CDR1 SGHNT and CDR2 YYREEE. V is cut by 1 base and J by 6 bases, and the space between the germline ends is 26 bases. Reference TRBV5-4 and TRBJ2-7 proteins supply the regions before and after the CDR3; the full variable domain is: ETGVTQSPTHLIKTRGQQVTLRCSSQSGHNTVSWYQQALGQGPQFIFQYYREEENGRGNFPPRFSGLQFPNYSSELNVNALELDDSALYLCASSLSSVLGTVSREQYFGPGTRLTVT.